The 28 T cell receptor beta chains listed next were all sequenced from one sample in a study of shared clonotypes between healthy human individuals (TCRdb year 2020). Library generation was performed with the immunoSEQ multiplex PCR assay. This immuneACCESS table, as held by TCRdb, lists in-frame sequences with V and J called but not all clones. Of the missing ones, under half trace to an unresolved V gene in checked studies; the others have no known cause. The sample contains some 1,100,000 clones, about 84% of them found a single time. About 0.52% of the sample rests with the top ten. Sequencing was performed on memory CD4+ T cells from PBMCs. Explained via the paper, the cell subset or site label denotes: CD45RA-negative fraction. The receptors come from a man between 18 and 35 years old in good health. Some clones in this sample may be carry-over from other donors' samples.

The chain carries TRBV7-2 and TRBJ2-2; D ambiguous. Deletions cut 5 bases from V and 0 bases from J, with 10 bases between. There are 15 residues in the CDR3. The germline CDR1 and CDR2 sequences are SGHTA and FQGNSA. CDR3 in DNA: TGTGCCAGCAGCCGATCTTTATCGAACACCGGGGAGCTGTTTTTT. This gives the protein CASSRSLSNTGELFF. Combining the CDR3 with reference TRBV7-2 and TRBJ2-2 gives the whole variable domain GAGVSQSPSNKVTEKGKDVELRCDPISGHTALYWYRQSLGQGLEFLIYFQGNSAPDKSGLPSDRFSAERTGGSVSTLTIQRTQQEDSAVYLCASSRSLSNTGELFFGEGSRLTVL.

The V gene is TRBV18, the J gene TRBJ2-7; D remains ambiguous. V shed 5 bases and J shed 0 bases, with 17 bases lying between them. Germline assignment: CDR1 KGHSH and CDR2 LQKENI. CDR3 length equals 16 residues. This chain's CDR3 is CASSGTRSAFSYEQYF. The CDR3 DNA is TGTGCCAGCTCAGGAACCCGGAGTGCTTTCTCCTACGAGCAGTACTTC.

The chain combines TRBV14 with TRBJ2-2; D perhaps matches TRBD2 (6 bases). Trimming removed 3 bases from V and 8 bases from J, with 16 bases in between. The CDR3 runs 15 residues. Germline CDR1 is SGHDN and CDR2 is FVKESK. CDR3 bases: TGTGCCAGCAGCCAGACCCCGGGGGTTGATGGGGAGCTGTTTTTT. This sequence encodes CASSQTPGVDGELFF.

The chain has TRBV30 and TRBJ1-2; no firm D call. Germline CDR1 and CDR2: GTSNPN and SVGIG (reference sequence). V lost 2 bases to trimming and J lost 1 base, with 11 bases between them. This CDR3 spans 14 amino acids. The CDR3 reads CAWSPPGSNYGYTF. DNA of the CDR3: TGTGCCTGGAGTCCCCCGGGGAGTAACTATGGCTACACCTTC.

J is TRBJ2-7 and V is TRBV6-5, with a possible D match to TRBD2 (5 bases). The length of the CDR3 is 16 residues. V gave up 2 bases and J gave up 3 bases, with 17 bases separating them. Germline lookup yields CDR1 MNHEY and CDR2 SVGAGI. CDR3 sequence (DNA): TGTGCCAGCAGTTACGGAAGAAAGAATCGGGACTACGAGCAGTACTTC. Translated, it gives CASSYGRKNRDYEQYF.

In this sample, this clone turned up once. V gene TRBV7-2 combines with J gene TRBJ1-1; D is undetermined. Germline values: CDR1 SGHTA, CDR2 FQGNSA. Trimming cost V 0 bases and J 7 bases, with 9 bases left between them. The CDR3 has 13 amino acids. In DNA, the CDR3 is TGTGCCAGCAGCTTAGCGGACGGACTTGAAGCTTTCTTT. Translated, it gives CASSLADGLEAFF. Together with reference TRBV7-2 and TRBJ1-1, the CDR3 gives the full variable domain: GAGVSQSPSNKVTEKGKDVELRCDPISGHTALYWYRQSLGQGLEFLIYFQGNSAPDKSGLPSDRFSAERTGGSVSTLTIQRTQQEDSAVYLCASSLADGLEAFFGQGTRLTVV.

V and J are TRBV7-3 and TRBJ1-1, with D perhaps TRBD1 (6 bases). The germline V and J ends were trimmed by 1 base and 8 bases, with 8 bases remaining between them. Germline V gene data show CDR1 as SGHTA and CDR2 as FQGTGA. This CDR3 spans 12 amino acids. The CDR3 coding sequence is TGTGCCAGCAGCTTAAGTGGACAGGAAGCTTTCTTT. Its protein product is CASSLSGQEAFF.

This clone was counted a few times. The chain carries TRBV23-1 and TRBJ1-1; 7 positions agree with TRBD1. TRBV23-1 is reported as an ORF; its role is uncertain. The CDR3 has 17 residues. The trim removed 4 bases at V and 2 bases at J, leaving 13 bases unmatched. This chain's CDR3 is CASSPQLDRANNTEAFF. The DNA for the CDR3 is TGCGCCAGCAGTCCCCAACTAGACAGGGCCAATAACACTGAAGCTTTCTTT.

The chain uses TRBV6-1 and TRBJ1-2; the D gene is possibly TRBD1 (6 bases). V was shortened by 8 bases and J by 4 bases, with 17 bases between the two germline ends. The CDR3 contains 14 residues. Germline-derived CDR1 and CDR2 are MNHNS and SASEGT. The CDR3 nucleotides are TGTGCCAGCGCCGCTGGAGGGGGTGGCTATGGCTACACCTTC. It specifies CASAAGGGGYGYTF.

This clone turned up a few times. The CDR3 region is CASSLDGQRGYTF. The CDR3 bases are TGCGCCAGCAGCTTGGATGGACAGAGGGGCTACACCTTC. V and J are TRBV5-1 and TRBJ1-2; weak D call: TRBD1 (6 bases). CDR1 and CDR2 (germline): SGHRS, YFSETQ. The CDR3 runs to 13 residues. Trimming cost V 0 bases and J 8 bases, with 11 bases left between them.

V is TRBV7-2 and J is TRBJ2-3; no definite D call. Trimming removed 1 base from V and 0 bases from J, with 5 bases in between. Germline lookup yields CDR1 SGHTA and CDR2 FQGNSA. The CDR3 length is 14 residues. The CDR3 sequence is CASSLEGSTDTQYF. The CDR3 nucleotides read TGTGCCAGCAGCTTAGAGGGAAGCACAGATACGCAGTATTTT.

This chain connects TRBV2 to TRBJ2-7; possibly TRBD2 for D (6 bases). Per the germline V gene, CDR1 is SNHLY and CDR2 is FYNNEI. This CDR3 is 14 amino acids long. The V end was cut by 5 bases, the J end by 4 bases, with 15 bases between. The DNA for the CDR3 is TGTGCCAGCAGTATGGAGGGGCAAGTTTACGAGCAGTACTTC. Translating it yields CASSMEGQVYEQYF.

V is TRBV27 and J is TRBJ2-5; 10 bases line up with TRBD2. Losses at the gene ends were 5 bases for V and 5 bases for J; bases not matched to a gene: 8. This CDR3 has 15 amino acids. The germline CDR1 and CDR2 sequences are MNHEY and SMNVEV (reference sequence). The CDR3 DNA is TGTGCCAGCAGTGCAGGGACTAGCGTCAGGGAGACCCAGTACTTC. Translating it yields CASSAGTSVRETQYF.

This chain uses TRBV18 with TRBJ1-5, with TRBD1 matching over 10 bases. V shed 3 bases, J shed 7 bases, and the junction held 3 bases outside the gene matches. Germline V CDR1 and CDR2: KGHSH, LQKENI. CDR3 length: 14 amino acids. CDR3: CASSPGTGAQPQHF. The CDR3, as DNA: TGTGCCAGCTCACCGGGGACAGGGGCGCAGCCCCAGCATTTT.

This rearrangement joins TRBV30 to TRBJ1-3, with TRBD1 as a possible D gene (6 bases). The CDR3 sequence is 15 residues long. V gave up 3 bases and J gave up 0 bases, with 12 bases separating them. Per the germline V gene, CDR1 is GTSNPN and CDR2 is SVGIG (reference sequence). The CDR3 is CAWSRQVFSGNTIYF. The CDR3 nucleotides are TGTGCCTGGAGCCGACAGGTCTTCTCTGGAAACACCATATATTTT.

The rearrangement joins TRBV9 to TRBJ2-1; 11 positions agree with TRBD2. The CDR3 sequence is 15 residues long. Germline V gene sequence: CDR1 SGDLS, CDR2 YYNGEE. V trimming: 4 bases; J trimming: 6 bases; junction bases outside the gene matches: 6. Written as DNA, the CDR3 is TGTGCCAGCAGCTCCGGGACTAGCGGAGCCAATGAGCAGTTCTTC. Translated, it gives CASSSGTSGANEQFF.

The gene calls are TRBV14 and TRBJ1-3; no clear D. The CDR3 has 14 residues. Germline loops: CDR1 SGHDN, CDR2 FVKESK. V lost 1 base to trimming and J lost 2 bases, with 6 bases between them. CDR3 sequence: CASSQVAPGNTIYF. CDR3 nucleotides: TGTGCCAGCAGCCAAGTAGCTCCTGGAAACACCATATATTTT.

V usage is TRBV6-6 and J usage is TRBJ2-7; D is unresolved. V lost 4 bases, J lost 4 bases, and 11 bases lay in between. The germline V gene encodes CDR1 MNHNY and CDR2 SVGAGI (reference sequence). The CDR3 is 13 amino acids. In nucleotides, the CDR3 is TGTGCCAGCAGTTCCACCCACCCTTACGAGCAGTACTTC. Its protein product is CASSSTHPYEQYF.

DNA for the CDR3: TGTGCCAGCAGCGTAGGTACCATTGACACCATATATTTT. Translated: CASSVGTIDTIYF. The chain has TRBV9 and TRBJ1-3; the D is unclear. The CDR3 length is 13 residues. With 0 bases removed from V and 8 bases from J, the gap between germline ends came to 9 bases. Germline V gene lookup returns CDR1 SGDLS and CDR2 YYNGEE.

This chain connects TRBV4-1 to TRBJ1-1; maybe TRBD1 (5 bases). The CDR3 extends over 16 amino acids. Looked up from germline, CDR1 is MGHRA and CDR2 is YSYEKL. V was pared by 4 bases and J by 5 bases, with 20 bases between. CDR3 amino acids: CASSLLGTPGGTEAFF. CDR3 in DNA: TGCGCCAGCAGCCTCCTCGGGACTCCGGGGGGGACTGAAGCTTTCTTT.

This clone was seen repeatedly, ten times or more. The CDR3, as DNA: TGTGCCAGCAGCTTAGATTGGGGGGCAGACACCTACGAGCAGTACTTC. Translation gives CASSLDWGADTYEQYF. This chain connects TRBV11-1 to TRBJ2-7, with D perhaps TRBD1 or TRBD2 (6 bases each). V shed 1 base and J shed 2 bases, with 15 bases lying between them. The CDR3 is 16 residues long. Germline-derived CDR1 and CDR2 are SGHAT and FQDESV (reference sequence).

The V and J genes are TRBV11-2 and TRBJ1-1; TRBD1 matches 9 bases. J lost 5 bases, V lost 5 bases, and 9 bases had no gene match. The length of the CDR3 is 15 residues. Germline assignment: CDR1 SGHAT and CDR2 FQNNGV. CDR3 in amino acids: CASSHEGQGRTEAFF. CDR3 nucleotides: TGTGCCAGCAGCCACGAAGGACAGGGGCGGACTGAAGCTTTCTTT.

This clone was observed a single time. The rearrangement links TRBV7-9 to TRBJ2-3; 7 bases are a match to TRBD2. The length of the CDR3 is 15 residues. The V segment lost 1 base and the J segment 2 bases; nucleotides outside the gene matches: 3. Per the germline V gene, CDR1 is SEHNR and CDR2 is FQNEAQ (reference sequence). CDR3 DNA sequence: TGTGCCAGCAGCTTAGGAGCGGGATTCACAGATACGCAGTATTTT. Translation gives CASSLGAGFTDTQYF. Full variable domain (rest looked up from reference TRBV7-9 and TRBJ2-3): DTGVSQNPRHKITKRGQNVTFRCDPISEHNRLYWYRQTLGQGPEFLTYFQNEAQLEKSRLLSDRFSAERPKGSFSTLEIQRTEQGDSAMYLCASSLGAGFTDTQYFGPGTRLTVL.

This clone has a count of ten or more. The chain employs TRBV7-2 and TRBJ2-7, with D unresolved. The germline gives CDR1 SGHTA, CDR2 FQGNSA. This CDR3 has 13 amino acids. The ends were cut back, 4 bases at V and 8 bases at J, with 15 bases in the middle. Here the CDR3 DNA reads TGTGCCAGCAGCTCCCGCCCCCGCGGTAAGCAGTACTTC. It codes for CASSSRPRGKQYF. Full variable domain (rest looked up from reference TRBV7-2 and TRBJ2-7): GAGVSQSPSNKVTEKGKDVELRCDPISGHTALYWYRQSLGQGLEFLIYFQGNSAPDKSGLPSDRFSAERTGGSVSTLTIQRTQQEDSAVYLCASSSRPRGKQYFGPGTRLTVT.

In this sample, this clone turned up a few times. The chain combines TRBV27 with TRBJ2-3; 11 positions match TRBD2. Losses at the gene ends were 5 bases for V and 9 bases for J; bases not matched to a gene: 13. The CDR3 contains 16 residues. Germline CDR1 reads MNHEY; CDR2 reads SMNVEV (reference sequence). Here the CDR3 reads CASSQDRSGRAGTQYF. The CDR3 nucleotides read TGTGCCAGCAGTCAAGACCGTAGCGGGAGGGCCGGGACGCAGTATTTT.

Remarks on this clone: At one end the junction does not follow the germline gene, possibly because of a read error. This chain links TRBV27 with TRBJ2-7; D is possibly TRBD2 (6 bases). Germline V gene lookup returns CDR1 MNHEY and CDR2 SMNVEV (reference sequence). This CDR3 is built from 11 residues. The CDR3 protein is CASSPPREWGF. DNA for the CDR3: TGTGCCAGCAGTCCCCCCCGGGAGTGGGGCTTC.

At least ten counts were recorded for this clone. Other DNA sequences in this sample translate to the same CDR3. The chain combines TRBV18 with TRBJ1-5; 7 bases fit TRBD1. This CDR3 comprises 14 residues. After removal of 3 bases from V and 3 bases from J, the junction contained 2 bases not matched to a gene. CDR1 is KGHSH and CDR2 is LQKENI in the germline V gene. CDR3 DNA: TGTGCCAGCTCACCTGACAGGGTCAATCAGCCCCAGCATTTT. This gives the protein CASSPDRVNQPQHF.

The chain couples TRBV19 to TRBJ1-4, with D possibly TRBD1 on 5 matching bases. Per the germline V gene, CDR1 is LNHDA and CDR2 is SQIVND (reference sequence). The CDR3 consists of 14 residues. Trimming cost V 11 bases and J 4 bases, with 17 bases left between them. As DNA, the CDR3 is TGTGCCTCCTCCGGGACGAGTCTTAATGAAAAACTGTTTTTT. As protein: CASSGTSLNEKLFF.